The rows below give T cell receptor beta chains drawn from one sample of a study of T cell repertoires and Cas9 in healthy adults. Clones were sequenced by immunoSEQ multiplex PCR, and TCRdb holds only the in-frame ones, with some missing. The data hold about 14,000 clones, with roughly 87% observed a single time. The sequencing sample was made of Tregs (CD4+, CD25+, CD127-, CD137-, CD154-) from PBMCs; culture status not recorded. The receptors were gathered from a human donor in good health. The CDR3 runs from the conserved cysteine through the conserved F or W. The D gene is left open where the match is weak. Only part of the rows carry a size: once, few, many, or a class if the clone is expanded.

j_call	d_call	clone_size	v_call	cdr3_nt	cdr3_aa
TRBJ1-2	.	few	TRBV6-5	TGTGCCAGCAGTTACTCCGGGTCCGGTGGCTACACCTTC	CASSYSGSGGYTF
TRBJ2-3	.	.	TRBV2	TGTGCCAGCAGCCGGCTAGGAGGGGATACGCAGTATTTT	CASSRLGGDTQYF
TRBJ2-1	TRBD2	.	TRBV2	TGTGCCAGCAGTGAAAATCCTAGCGGGGGGTGGAATGAGCAGTTCTTC	CASSENPSGGWNEQFF
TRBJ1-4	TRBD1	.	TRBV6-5	TGTGCCAGCGACAGGGGTGCCGTTAATGAAAAACTGTTTTTT	CASDRGAVNEKLFF
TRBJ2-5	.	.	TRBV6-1	TGTGCCAGCAGTGATACCTTAGCGAGATTCCAAGAGACCCAGTACTTC	CASSDTLARFQETQYF
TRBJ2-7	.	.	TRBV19	TGTGCCAGTAGTATAGCGTCGCAGGGGAACCACGAGCAGTACTTC	CASSIASQGNHEQYF
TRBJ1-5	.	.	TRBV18	TGTGCCAGCTCAGATCAGGGTGACCAGCCCCAGCATTTT	CASSDQGDQPQHF
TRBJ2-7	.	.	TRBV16	TGTGCCAGCAGCCAATCTGGCCAGGGCCCCTACGAGCAGTACTTC	CASSQSGQGPYEQYF
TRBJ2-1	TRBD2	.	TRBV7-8	TGTGCCAGCAGCTTAGAACTAGCGCTGTTCTTC	CASSLELALFF
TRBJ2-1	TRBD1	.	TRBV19	TGTGCCAGTAGCATACAGGGGGCGAAAAACAATGAGCAGTTCTTC	CASSIQGAKNNEQFF
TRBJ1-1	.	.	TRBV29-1	TGCAGCGTCCGGAGCAATTTGAACACTGAAGCTTTCTTT	CSVRSNLNTEAFF
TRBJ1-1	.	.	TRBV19	TGTGCCAGTAGTGTCGGGGGGGGTACGTTCACTGAAGCTTTCTTT	CASSVGGGTFTEAFF
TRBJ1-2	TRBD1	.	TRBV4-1	TGCGCCAGCAGCCAAGGAGGGACAGGGGGAATTGGGGGCTACACCTTC	CASSQGGTGGIGGYTF
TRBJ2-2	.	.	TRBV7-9	TGTGCCAGCAGCTTAAGCGGGTACACCGGGGAGCTGTTTTTT	CASSLSGYTGELFF
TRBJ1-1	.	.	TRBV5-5	TGTGCCAGCAGCTTCTTCCGAGACAGCCCAATGAACACTGAAGCTTTCTTT	CASSFFRDSPMNTEAFF
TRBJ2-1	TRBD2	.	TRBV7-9	TGTGCCAGCAGCTTCGCTAGCGGGAGTTACAATGAGCAGTTCTTC	CASSFASGSYNEQFF
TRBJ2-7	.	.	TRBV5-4	TGTGCCAGCAGCTTGTACGGCAGGACCTACGAGCAGTACTTC	CASSLYGRTYEQYF
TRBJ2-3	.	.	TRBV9	TGTGCCAGCAGTCCTGGACTGGGCACAGATACGCAGTATTTT	CASSPGLGTDTQYF
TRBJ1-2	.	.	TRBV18	TGTGCCCCGTGGGGGGGAGATGGCTACACCTTC	CAPWGGDGYTF